This T cell receptor beta chain is drawn from a study of blood T cell repertoires in COVID-19. Germline loops: CDR1 LNHDA, CDR2 SQIVND (reference sequence). The V segment lost 10 bases and the J segment 8 bases; nucleotides outside the gene matches: 16. This CDR3 is 15 amino acids long. Clones were sequenced by immunoSEQ multiplex PCR, and TCRdb holds only the in-frame ones, with some missing. Here the sample spans 200,000 to 300,000 clones, approximately 84% being singletons. The sequenced sample consisted of peripheral blood. The rearrangement links TRBV19 to TRBJ1-4, with 7 bases lining up with TRBD1. The sequence was collected from a man aged 50-59 years with acute or convalescent COVID-19. The CDR3 DNA sequence: TGTGCCACACGACAGGGAGGACAGAAGGAGGAAAAACTGTTTTTT. It codes for CATRQGGQKEEKLFF.